The 9 T cell receptor beta chains below come from one sample, sequenced in a study of T cell responses to AZD1222 COVID-19 vaccine (dated by TCRdb to the early 2020s). Library generation was performed with the immunoSEQ multiplex PCR assay. In its TCRdb copy, this immuneACCESS table keeps in-frame sequences only and misses some clones. Where compared with another copy, unresolved V genes explain less than half of these, and the others have no known cause. Within this sample are just over 90,000 clones, with 80% to 90% of them counted one time only. About 2.7% of the sample rests with the top ten. The meaning of the sample's time point label: about 28 days (+/-7) after the second vaccine dose. Sample: peripheral blood, taken 28 days after the second AZD1222 dose. Receptor source: an adult who received the AZD1222 COVID-19 vaccine.

V usage is TRBV18 and J usage is TRBJ2-5, with unresolved D. Trimming took off 0 bases at V and 1 base at J, with 6 bases between the two ends. The CDR3 contains 14 residues. Germline V gene sequence: CDR1 KGHSH, CDR2 LQKENI. In DNA form, the CDR3 reads TGTGCCAGCTCACCACCTTCGGTCCAAGAGACCCAGTACTTC. Residues: CASSPPSVQETQYF.

V gene TRBV20-1 combines with J gene TRBJ1-2; possible D gene TRBD1, 6 bases. The ends were cut back, 6 bases at V and 5 bases at J, with 10 bases in the middle. This CDR3 contains 11 residues. Germline loops: CDR1 DFQATT, CDR2 SNEGSKA (reference sequence). CDR3 DNA sequence: TGCAGTGCCGCCGGACAGTATGGCTACACCTTC. This translates into CSAAGQYGYTF.

The rearrangement joins TRBV10-1 to TRBJ2-5, with 9 bases matching TRBD1. From germline, CDR1 is WNHNN and CDR2 SYGVQD (reference sequence). With 4 bases clipped from V and 5 bases from J, the junction kept 11 bases outside the gene matches. The CDR3 length is 16 residues. DNA of the CDR3: TGCGCCAGCAGTGGATCGGGACAGGGCGGTCTGGAGACCCAGTACTTC. It specifies CASSGSGQGGLETQYF.

The J gene is TRBJ1-2, the V gene TRBV12-5, with TRBD1 identical over 10 bases. The CDR3 contains 19 residues. Germline CDR1 is LGHNT and CDR2 is FRNRAP. With V trimmed by 2 bases and J by 4 bases, 16 bases remained unmatched. CDR3 in amino acids: CASGLSWIIRQGATYGYTF. As DNA, the CDR3 is TGTGCTAGTGGTTTGTCTTGGATTATCCGACAGGGGGCCACCTATGGCTACACCTTC.

The rearrangement links TRBV19 to TRBJ2-5; 7 positions match TRBD1. CDR1 LNHDA and CDR2 SQIVND come from the germline V gene (reference sequence). The ends lost 1 base at V and 4 bases at J; junction bases unmatched: 9. The CDR3 extends over 16 amino acids. CDR3 bases: TGTGCCAGTAGTATAGGCCTCCGACAGGGCGGAGAGACCCAGTACTTC. Its translation is CASSIGLRQGGETQYF. Combining the CDR3 with reference TRBV19 and TRBJ2-5 gives the whole variable domain DGGITQSPKYLFRKEGQNVTLSCEQNLNHDAMYWYRQDPGQGLRLIYYSQIVNDFQKGDIAEGYSVSREKKESFPLTVTSAQKNPTAFYLCASSIGLRQGGETQYFGPGTRLLVL.

The chain joins TRBV2 to TRBJ2-3, with 15 bases aligning to TRBD2. Losses at the gene ends were 4 bases for V and 7 bases for J; bases not matched to a gene: 9. In germline, CDR1 is SNHLY, CDR2 FYNNEI. CDR3 size: 17 residues. The CDR3 protein is CASSVMGLAGGGNTQYF. In DNA, the CDR3 is TGTGCCAGCAGTGTGATGGGACTAGCGGGGGGCGGAAATACGCAGTATTTT.

In this sample, this clone turned up once. J is TRBJ2-5 and V is TRBV6-2 or TRBV6-3; 9 nucleotides align to TRBD2. Germline V gene sequence: CDR1 MNHEY, CDR2 SVGEGT. The trim removed 0 bases at V and 3 bases at J, leaving 8 bases unmatched. The length of the CDR3 is 17 residues. The CDR3 protein is CASSYSIRRGGKETQYF. The CDR3 DNA sequence: TGTGCCAGCAGTTACTCAATTAGGCGGGGGGGAAAAGAGACCCAGTACTTC.

The chain's CDR3 is CASSSGTLIYNEQFF. For the CDR3, the DNA is TGTGCCAGCAGTTCCGGGACCCTAATCTACAATGAGCAGTTCTTC. This chain links TRBV6-5 with TRBJ2-1, with D tentatively TRBD1 or TRBD2 (5 bases each). The CDR3 totals 15 residues. V lost 4 bases and J lost 3, with 13 bases in between. Germline CDR1 is MNHEY and CDR2 is SVGAGI.

This rearrangement joins TRBV7-2 to TRBJ2-7, with 8 bases that match TRBD2. CDR3 length: 15 residues. V shed 1 base and J 7 bases; nucleotides not matched to a gene: 9. Germline lookup yields CDR1 SGHTA and CDR2 FQGNSA. The CDR3 region has the DNA TGTGCCAGCAGCTTAGGCGGACTAGCAGACTTGGAGCAGTACTTC. This translates into CASSLGGLADLEQYF.